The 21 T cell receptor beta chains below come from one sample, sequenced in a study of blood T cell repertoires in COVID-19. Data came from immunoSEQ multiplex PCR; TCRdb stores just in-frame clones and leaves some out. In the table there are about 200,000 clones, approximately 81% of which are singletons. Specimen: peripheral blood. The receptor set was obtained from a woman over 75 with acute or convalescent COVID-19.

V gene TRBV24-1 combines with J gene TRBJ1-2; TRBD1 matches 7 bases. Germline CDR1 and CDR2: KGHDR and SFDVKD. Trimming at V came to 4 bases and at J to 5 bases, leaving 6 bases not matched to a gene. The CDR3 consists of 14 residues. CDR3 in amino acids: CATSDPGQIYGYTF. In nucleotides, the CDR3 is TGTGCCACCAGTGACCCGGGACAGATATATGGCTACACCTTC.

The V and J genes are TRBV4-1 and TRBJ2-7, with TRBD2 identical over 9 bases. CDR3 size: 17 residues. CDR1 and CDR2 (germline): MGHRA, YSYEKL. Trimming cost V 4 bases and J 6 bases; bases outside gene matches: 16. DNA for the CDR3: TGCGCCAGCAGCCCGTCCAATCTGGGACTAGCTTTCCCCGAGCAGTACTTC. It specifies CASSPSNLGLAFPEQYF.

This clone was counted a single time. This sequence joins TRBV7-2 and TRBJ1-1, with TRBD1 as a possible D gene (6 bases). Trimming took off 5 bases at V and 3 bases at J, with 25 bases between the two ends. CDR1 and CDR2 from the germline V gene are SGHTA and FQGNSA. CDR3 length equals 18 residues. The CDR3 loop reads CASSLGGPLGTTYTEAFF. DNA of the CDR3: TGTGCCAGCAGCCTGGGGGGGCCGCTCGGTACCACGTACACTGAAGCTTTCTTT.

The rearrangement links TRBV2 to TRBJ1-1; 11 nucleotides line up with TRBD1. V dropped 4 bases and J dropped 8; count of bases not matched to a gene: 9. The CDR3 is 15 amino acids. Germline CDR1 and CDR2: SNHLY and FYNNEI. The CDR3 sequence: CASSARDRGGPEAFF. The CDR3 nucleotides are TGTGCCAGCAGTGCACGGGACAGGGGGGGCCCCGAAGCTTTCTTT.

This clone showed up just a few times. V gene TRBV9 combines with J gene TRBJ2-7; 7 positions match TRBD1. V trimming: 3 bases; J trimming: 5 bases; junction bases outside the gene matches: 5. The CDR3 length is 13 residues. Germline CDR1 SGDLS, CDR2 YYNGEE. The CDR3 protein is CASSATGSHEQYF. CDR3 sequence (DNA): TGTGCCAGCAGCGCGACAGGGTCCCACGAGCAGTACTTC.

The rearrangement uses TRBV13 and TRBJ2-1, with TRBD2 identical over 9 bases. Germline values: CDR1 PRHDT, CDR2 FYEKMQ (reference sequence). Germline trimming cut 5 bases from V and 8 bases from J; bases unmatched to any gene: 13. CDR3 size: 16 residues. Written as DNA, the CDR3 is TGTGCCAGCAGCCCACCGCACAAAGCGGGGGGCGATGAGCAGTTCTTC. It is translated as CASSPPHKAGGDEQFF.

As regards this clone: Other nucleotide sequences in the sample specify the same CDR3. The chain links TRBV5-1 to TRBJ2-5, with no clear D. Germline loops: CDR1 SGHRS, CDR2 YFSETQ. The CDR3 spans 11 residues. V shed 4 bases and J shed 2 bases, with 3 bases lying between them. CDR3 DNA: TGCGCCAGCAGCCTTCAAGAGACCCAGTACTTC. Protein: CASSLQETQYF.

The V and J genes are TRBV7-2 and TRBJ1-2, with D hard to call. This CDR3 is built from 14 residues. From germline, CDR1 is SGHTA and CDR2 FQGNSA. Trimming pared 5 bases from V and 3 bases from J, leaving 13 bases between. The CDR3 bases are TGTGCCAGCAGCCCAGGCCCCCTTTACTATGGCTACACCTTC. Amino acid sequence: CASSPGPLYYGYTF.

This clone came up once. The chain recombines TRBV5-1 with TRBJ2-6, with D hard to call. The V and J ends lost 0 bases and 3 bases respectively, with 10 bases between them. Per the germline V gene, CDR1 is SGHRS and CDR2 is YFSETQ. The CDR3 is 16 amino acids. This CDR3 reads CASSLGPFGGANVLTF. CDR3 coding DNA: TGCGCCAGCAGCTTGGGGCCCTTTGGTGGGGCCAACGTCCTGACTTTC.

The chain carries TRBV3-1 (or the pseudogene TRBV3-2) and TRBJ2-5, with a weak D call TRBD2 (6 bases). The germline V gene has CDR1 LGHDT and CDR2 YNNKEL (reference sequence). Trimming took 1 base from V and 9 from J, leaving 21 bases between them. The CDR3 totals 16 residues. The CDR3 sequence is CASSQVGTPRSGAQYF. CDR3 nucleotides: TGTGCCAGCAGCCAAGTGGGGACTCCGCGGTCGGGGGCCCAGTACTTC.

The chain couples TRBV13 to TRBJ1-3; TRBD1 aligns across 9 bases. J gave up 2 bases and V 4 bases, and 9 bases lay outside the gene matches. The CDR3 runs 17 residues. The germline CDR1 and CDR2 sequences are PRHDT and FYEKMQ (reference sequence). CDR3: CASSYRTGGAAGNTIYF. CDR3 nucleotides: TGTGCCAGCAGCTATCGCACAGGGGGCGCAGCTGGAAACACCATATATTTT. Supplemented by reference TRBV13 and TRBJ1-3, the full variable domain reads AAGVIQSPRHLIKEKRETATLKCYPIPRHDTVYWYQQGPGQDPQFLISFYEKMQSDKGSIPDRFSAQQFSDYHSELNMSSLELGDSALYFCASSYRTGGAAGNTIYFGEGSWLTVV.

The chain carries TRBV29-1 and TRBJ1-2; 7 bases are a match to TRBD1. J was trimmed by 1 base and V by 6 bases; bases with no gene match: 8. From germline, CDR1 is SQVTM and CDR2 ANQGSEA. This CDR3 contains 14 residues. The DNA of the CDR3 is TGCAGCGTCCTGGACAGGACTATTAACTATGGCTACACCTTC. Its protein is CSVLDRTINYGYTF.

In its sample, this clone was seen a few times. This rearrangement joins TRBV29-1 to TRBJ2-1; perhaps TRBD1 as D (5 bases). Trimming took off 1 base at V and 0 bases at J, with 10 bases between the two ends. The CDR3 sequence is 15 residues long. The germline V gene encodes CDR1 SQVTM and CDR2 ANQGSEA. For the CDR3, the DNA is TGCAGCGTTGAAGGGACACTAAGCTCCTACAATGAGCAGTTCTTC. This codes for CSVEGTLSSYNEQFF.

CDR3 nucleotide sequence: TGTGCCAGCAGCTTAAACATCCCAAACACAGATACGCAGTATTTT. This translates into CASSLNIPNTDTQYF. The rearrangement joins TRBV11-1 to TRBJ2-3; D is uncertain. Looked up from germline, CDR1 is SGHAT and CDR2 is FQDESV (reference sequence). The CDR3 contains 15 residues. V was cut by 2 bases and J by 2 bases, with 11 bases left in between.

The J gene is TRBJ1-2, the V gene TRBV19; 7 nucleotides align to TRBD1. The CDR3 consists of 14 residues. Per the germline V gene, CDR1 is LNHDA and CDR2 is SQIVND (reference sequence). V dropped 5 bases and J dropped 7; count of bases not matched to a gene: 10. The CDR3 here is CASSPRTGIGGYTF. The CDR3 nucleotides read TGTGCCAGTAGTCCGAGGACAGGTATCGGTGGCTACACCTTC.

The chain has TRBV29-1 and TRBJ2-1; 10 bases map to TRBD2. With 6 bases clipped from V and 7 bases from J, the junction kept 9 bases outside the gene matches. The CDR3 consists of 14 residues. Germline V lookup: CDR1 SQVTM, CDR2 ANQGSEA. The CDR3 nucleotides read TGCAGCGTCCGAGCGGGAGGGATCGGGAATGAGCAGTTCTTC. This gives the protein CSVRAGGIGNEQFF.

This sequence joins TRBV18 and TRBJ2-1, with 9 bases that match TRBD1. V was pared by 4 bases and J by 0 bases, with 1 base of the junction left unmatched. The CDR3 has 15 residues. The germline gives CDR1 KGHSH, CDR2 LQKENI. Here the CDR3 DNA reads TGTGCCAGCTCACTACAGGGGGCCTCCTACAATGAGCAGTTCTTC. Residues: CASSLQGASYNEQFF.

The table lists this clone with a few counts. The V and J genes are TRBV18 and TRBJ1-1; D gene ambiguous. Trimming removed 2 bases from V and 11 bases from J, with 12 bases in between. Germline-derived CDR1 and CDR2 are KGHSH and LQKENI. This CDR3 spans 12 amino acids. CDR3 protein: CASSPAGLEAFF. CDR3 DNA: TGTGCCAGCTCACCAGCTGGACTTGAGGCTTTCTTT. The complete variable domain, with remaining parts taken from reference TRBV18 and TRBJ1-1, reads NAGVMQNPRHLVRRRGQEARLRCSPMKGHSHVYWYRQLPEEGLKFMVYLQKENIIDESGMPKERFSAEFPKEGPSILRIQQVVRGDSAAYFCASSPAGLEAFFGQGTRLTVV.

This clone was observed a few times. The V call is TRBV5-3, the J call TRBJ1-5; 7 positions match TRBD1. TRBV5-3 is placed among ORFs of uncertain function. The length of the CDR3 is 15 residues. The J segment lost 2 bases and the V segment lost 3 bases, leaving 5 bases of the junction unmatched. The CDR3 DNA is TGTGCCAGAAGCTGCAGGGGGTTTTGCAATCAGCCCCAGCATTTT. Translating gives CARSCRGFCNQPQHF.

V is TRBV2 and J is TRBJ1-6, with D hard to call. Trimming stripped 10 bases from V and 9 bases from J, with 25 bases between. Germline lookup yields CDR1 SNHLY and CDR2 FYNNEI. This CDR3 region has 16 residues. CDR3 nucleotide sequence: TGTGCCACTAAAAGCGGAATGGGGAGAGGTGGTTCACCCCTCCACTTT. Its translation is CATKSGMGRGGSPLHF.

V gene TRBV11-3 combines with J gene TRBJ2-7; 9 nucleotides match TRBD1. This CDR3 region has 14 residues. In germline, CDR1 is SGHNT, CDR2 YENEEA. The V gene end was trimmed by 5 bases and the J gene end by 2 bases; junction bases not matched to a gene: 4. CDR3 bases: TGTGCCAGCAGCCCACAGGGGGCGACCTACGAGCAGTACTTC. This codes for CASSPQGATYEQYF.